This T cell receptor beta chain derives from a study of control samples from healthy donors and cancer patients. Produced via immunoSEQ multiplex PCR; TCRdb's table is partial and in-frame only. The table shows 90,000 to 110,000 clones, with about nine tenths occurring only once. Trimming stripped 3 bases from V and 3 bases from J, with 12 bases between. CDR3 size: 14 residues. Per the germline V gene, CDR1 is SEHNR and CDR2 is FQNEAQ (reference sequence). Material: blood. The chain links TRBV7-9 to TRBJ2-7; no clear D gene. The source of this sequence is a human donor in good health. The donor label of this sample is uncertain. In DNA, the CDR3 is TGTGCCAGCAGCTTCTCGGCTGTTGACTACGAGCAGTACTTC. Protein sequence: CASSFSAVDYEQYF.